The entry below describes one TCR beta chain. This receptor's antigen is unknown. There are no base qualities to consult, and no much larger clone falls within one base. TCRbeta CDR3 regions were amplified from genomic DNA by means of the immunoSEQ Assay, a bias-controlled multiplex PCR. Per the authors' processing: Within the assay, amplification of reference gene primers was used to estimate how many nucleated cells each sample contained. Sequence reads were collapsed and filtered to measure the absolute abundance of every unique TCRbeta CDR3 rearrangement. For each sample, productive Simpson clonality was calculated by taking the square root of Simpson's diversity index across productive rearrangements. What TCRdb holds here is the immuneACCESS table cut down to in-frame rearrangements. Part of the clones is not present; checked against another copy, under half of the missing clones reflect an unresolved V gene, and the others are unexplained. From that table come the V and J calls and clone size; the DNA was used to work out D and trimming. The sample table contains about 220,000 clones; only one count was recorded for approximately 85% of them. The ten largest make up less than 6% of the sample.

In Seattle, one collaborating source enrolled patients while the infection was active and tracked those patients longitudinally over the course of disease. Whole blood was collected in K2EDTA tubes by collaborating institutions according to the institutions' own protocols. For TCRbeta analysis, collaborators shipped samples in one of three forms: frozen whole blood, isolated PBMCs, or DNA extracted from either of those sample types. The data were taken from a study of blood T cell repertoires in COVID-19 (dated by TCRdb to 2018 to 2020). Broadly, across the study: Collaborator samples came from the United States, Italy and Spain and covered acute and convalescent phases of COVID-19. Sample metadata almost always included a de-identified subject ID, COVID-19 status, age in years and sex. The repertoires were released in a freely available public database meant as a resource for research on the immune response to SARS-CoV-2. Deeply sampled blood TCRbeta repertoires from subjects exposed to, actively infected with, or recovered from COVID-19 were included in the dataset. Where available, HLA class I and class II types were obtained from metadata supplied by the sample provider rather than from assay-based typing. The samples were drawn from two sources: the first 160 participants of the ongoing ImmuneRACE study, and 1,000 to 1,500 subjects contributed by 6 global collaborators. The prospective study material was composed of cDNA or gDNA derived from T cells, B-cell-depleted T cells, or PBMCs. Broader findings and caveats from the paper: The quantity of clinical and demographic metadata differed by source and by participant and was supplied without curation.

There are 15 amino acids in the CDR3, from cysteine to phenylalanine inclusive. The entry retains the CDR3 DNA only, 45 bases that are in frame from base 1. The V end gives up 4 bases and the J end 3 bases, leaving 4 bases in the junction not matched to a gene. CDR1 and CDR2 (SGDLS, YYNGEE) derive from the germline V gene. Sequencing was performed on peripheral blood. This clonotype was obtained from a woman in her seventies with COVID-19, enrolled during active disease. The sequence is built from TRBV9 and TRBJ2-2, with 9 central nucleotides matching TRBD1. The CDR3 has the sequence CASSSRDRDTGELFF. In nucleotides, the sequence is TGTGCCAGCAGCTCCCGGGACAGGGACACCGGGGAGCTGTTTTTT.